These 30 T cell receptor beta chains share one sample of origin, sequenced in a study of shared clonotypes between healthy human individuals. Repertoires were generated with immunoSEQ multiplex PCR, while TCRdb's copy carries only in-frame clones and drops some. The data show 100,000 or so clones, roughly two thirds seen once. Material: memory CD8+ T cells sorted from blood. Subset noted: CD45RO+ cells pooled with CCR7-negative TemRA cells. The receptors were gathered from a woman aged 25 to 39 in good health.

J is TRBJ2-2 and V is TRBV15, with D uncertain. The CDR3 runs 17 residues. V lost 1 base to trimming and J lost 2 bases, with 14 bases between them. The germline gives CDR1 LNHNV, CDR2 YYDKDF (reference sequence). The CDR3, as DNA: TGTGCCACCAGCAGAGTGACGGCCGAGCTCAACACCGGGGAGCTGTTTTTT. Amino acids: CATSRVTAELNTGELFF.

Worth noting for this clone: This sequence may be a read error, since a much larger clone differs from it by one base. Different DNA sequences within this sample yield the same CDR3. The chain combines TRBV6-4 with TRBJ1-1; no clear D gene. This CDR3 region has 13 residues. Germline V gene lookup returns CDR1 MRHNA and CDR2 SNTAGT. Trimming took 2 bases from V and 1 from J, leaving 5 bases between them. The CDR3 here is CASSDGENTEAFF. The CDR3 DNA reads TGTGCCAGCAGTGACGGGGAGAACACTGAAGCTTTCTTT.

The DNA for the CDR3 is TGCAGCGTTGAAGGTGCCTCTTACAATGAGCAGTTCTTC. It is translated as CSVEGASYNEQFF. This chain links TRBV29-1 with TRBJ2-1; D not certain. Per germline, CDR1 SQVTM and CDR2 ANQGSEA. CDR3 length: 13 residues. Trimming removed 1 base at V and 4 bases at J, with 8 bases between.

The chain combines TRBV29-1 with TRBJ1-2; D gene ambiguous. The CDR3 has 14 amino acids. Trimming took 0 bases from V and 6 from J, leaving 14 bases between them. CDR1 is SQVTM, CDR2 ANQGSEA, per germline. CDR3 coding DNA: TGCAGCGTTGAAGACAGTTACTTACATAATGGCTACACCTTC. Residues: CSVEDSYLHNGYTF.

The V and J genes are TRBV27 and TRBJ2-1; unclear D gene. Germline CDR1 is MNHEY and CDR2 is SMNVEV (reference sequence). V lost 6 bases and J lost 10, with 22 bases in between. CDR3 length: 15 residues. The CDR3 DNA reads as TGTGCCAGCAGCCCAATAGGGTATCGGGTACAGGAGCAGTTCTTC. The encoded protein is CASSPIGYRVQEQFF.

V is TRBV27 and J is TRBJ2-1, with D tentatively TRBD2 (6 bases). This CDR3 has 13 residues. Germline values: CDR1 MNHEY, CDR2 SMNVEV (reference sequence). V was clipped by 1 base and J by 11 bases, with 12 bases between them. The CDR3 DNA follows: TGTGCCAGCAGTTTATGGTCGGGAGATAAGCAGTTCTTC. It yields the protein CASSLWSGDKQFF.

This clone appeared a few times. CDR3 amino acids: CASSQDSASGNGETQYF. The DNA for the CDR3 is TGCGCCAGCAGCCAAGATAGTGCTAGCGGGAATGGTGAGACCCAGTACTTC. The chain has TRBV4-1 and TRBJ2-5, with 9 bases that match TRBD2. This CDR3 has 17 amino acids. Germline V gene sequence: CDR1 MGHRA, CDR2 YSYEKL. Unmatched junction bases numbered 10, after V lost 0 bases and J lost 5 bases.

The rearrangement uses TRBV5-4 and TRBJ2-7; 8 bases agree with TRBD1. V dropped 1 base and J dropped 7; count of bases not matched to a gene: 10. The germline gives CDR1 SGHNT, CDR2 YYREEE (reference sequence). CDR3 length equals 15 residues. CDR3 DNA: TGTGCCAGCAGCTTGTCTCGGCAGGGGGCGGGTGAGCAGTACTTC. The encoded protein is CASSLSRQGAGEQYF. The complete variable domain, with remaining parts taken from reference TRBV5-4 and TRBJ2-7, reads ETGVTQSPTHLIKTRGQQVTLRCSSQSGHNTVSWYQQALGQGPQFIFQYYREEENGRGNFPPRFSGLQFPNYSSELNVNALELDDSALYLCASSLSRQGAGEQYFGPGTRLTVT.

V gene TRBV27 combines with J gene TRBJ2-7; D gene uncertain. V was trimmed by 2 bases and J by 7 bases, leaving 15 bases between them. The CDR3 runs to 14 residues. Germline assignment: CDR1 MNHEY and CDR2 SMNVEV (reference sequence). The CDR3 nucleotides are TGTGCCAGCAGTTTAATTCTCGGCGGAAAAGAGCAGTACTTC. Translating it yields CASSLILGGKEQYF.

In this sample, this clone turned up many times. This chain joins TRBV4-2 and TRBJ2-1, with D possibly being TRBD2 (6 bases). The CDR3 spans 16 residues. With 1 base removed from V and 7 bases from J, the gap between germline ends came to 17 bases. Germline V gene sequence: CDR1 LGHNA, CDR2 YNFKEQ. The CDR3 region is CASSQGNRWDSNEQFF. In DNA, the CDR3 is TGTGCCAGCAGCCAAGGTAATCGATGGGACTCTAATGAGCAGTTCTTC.

This chain joins TRBV19 and TRBJ1-1, with a weak D call TRBD1 (5 bases). CDR3 length: 16 residues. Trimming removed 8 bases at V and 3 bases at J, with 22 bases between. Germline-derived CDR1 and CDR2 are LNHDA and SQIVND (reference sequence). The CDR3: CASRRGGEGTDTEAFF. The DNA of the CDR3 is TGTGCCAGTCGCCGGGGAGGGGAGGGAACCGACACTGAAGCTTTCTTT.

This clone appeared many times. The chain is built from TRBV10-3 and TRBJ2-1; 7 positions match TRBD2. CDR1 is ENHRY, CDR2 SYGVKD, per germline. V shed 0 bases and J 4 bases; nucleotides not matched to a gene: 9. This CDR3 has 17 residues. CDR3 sequence (DNA): TGTGCCATCAGTGAGTCGACGGCTAGCGGAGATTACAATGAGCAGTTCTTC. Translating gives CAISESTASGDYNEQFF.

The chain couples TRBV27 to TRBJ2-1; 7 nucleotides line up with TRBD2. Trimming cost V 2 bases and J 7 bases; bases outside gene matches: 8. The CDR3 spans 15 residues. Germline V gives CDR1 MNHEY, CDR2 SMNVEV (reference sequence). As DNA, the CDR3 is TGTGCCAGCAGTTTAAGTCCCGGGCGGGGGAATGAGCAGTTCTTC. This codes for CASSLSPGRGNEQFF.

The rearrangement links TRBV6-1 to TRBJ1-2; D might be TRBD1 (5 bases). V was clipped by 3 bases and J by 2 bases, with 7 bases between them. Germline CDR1 is MNHNS and CDR2 is SASEGT. The CDR3 extends over 13 amino acids. The CDR3 loop reads CASSEKGNYGYTF. The CDR3 coding sequence is TGTGCCAGCAGTGAGAAGGGGAACTATGGCTACACCTTC.

This clone was found once. V and J are TRBV7-6 and TRBJ2-1; D is possibly TRBD1 or TRBD2 (5 bases each). From germline, CDR1 is SGHVS and CDR2 FNYEAQ. V was shortened by 6 bases and J by 10 bases, with 22 bases between the two germline ends. The CDR3 runs to 15 residues. The CDR3 DNA is TGTGCCAGCAGTCCCCGAGGGGTAAGGGCTGGGGAGCAGTTCTTC. It translates to CASSPRGVRAGEQFF.

The chain joins TRBV7-8 to TRBJ1-5, with D perhaps TRBD1 (6 bases). The CDR3 extends over 15 amino acids. With 3 bases removed from V and 4 bases from J, the gap between germline ends came to 13 bases. The germline V gene encodes CDR1 SGHVS and CDR2 FQNEAQ. CDR3 protein: CASSFQGRGNQPQHF. The CDR3, as DNA: TGTGCCAGCAGCTTTCAAGGCAGGGGAAATCAGCCCCAGCATTTT.

This clone was observed a single time. The chain has TRBV19 and TRBJ2-7; D not certain. Trimming left V 6 bases short and J 5 bases short, with 17 bases between. Germline V gene data show CDR1 as LNHDA and CDR2 as SQIVND (reference sequence). The CDR3 sequence is 14 residues long. The DNA for the CDR3 is TGTGCCAGTAGCCTCCTAGGATCCAGAGACGAGCAGTACTTC. Translating gives CASSLLGSRDEQYF.

V and J are TRBV27 and TRBJ1-4, with TRBD1 as a possible D gene (5 bases). This CDR3 comprises 17 residues. The V gene's germline CDR1 is MNHEY and CDR2 SMNVEV (reference sequence). V was cut by 5 bases and J by 0 bases, with 16 bases left in between. In nucleotides, the CDR3 is TGTGCCAGCAGTCCAATGACAGTATTTACAACTAATGAAAAACTGTTTTTT. Translation: CASSPMTVFTTNEKLFF.

For this clone: Additional DNA sequences in this sample encode the identical CDR3. CDR3 bases: TGTGCCAGCAGCTCTGCAGGAGGGGGCTACGAGCAGTACTTC. Its protein product is CASSSAGGGYEQYF. The chain combines TRBV11-2 with TRBJ2-7, with D perhaps matching TRBD1 or TRBD2 (6 bases each). Looked up from germline, CDR1 is SGHAT and CDR2 is FQNNGV. The CDR3 totals 14 residues. The V end lost 4 bases, the J end lost 3 bases, and 13 bases lay between the germline ends.

The chain carries TRBV19 and TRBJ1-1; 7 bases map to TRBD1. Germline-derived CDR1 and CDR2 are LNHDA and SQIVND (reference sequence). This CDR3 region has 13 residues. V lost 7 bases and J lost 9; bases outside the gene matches: 11. DNA for the CDR3: TGTGCCAGTACCCCGCAACCGGGACAGAAAGCTTTCTTT. Translating it yields CASTPQPGQKAFF.

This clone was recorded only once. The V and J genes are TRBV5-1 and TRBJ2-1, with TRBD2 matching 9 bases. This CDR3 comprises 15 residues. V dropped 4 bases and J dropped 6; count of bases not matched to a gene: 8. CDR1 is SGHRS and CDR2 is YFSETQ in the germline V gene. CDR3 in amino acids: CASSVRLAAPNEQFF. CDR3 coding DNA: TGCGCCAGCAGCGTTAGACTAGCGGCCCCCAATGAGCAGTTCTTC. Combining the CDR3 with reference TRBV5-1 and TRBJ2-1 gives the whole variable domain KAGVTQTPRYLIKTRGQQVTLSCSPISGHRSVSWYQQTPGQGLQFLFEYFSETQRNKGNFPGRFSGRQFSNSRSEMNVSTLELGDSALYLCASSVRLAAPNEQFFGPGTRLTVL.

In this sample, this clone turned up many times. Other DNA sequences in the same sample also yield this CDR3. The chain links TRBV5-8 to TRBJ2-7, with 7 bases that match TRBD1. The length of the CDR3 is 16 residues. After removal of 0 bases from V and 0 bases from J, the junction contained 6 bases not matched to a gene. Per germline, CDR1 SGHTS and CDR2 YDEGEE. For the CDR3, the DNA is TGTGCCAGCAGCTTGGCCGGGGACAGCTTCTCCTACGAGCAGTACTTC. Amino acid sequence: CASSLAGDSFSYEQYF.

This clone occurred once. The gene calls are TRBV10-2 and TRBJ2-7, with D hard to call. Germline CDR1 and CDR2: WSHSY and SAAADI. The CDR3 contains 12 residues. With 7 bases removed from V and 3 bases from J, the gap between germline ends came to 10 bases. The CDR3 is CASNPGRYEQYF. CDR3 in DNA: TGCGCCAGCAATCCCGGGCGCTACGAGCAGTACTTC.

This sequence joins TRBV7-9 and TRBJ1-1, with 9 nucleotides matching TRBD1. Germline loops: CDR1 SEHNR, CDR2 FQNEAQ (reference sequence). V was clipped by 5 bases and J by 11 bases; unmatched bases: 12. This CDR3 is built from 14 residues. CDR3 loop: CASSGFDRGFSAFF. The CDR3 bases are TGTGCCAGCAGCGGGTTCGACAGGGGGTTTAGTGCTTTCTTT.

The gene calls are TRBV27 and TRBJ2-7; TRBD1 aligns across 8 bases. The CDR3 spans 14 residues. The trim removed 8 bases at V and 5 bases at J, leaving 11 bases unmatched. The germline gives CDR1 MNHEY, CDR2 SMNVEV (reference sequence). CDR3 DNA: TGTGCCAGCCGTATTGGGACAGGCGGTGACGAGCAGTACTTC. Protein sequence: CASRIGTGGDEQYF.

This clone was detected ten times or more. The chain recombines TRBV19 with TRBJ2-3; TRBD1 matches 7 bases. The germline gives CDR1 LNHDA, CDR2 SQIVND (reference sequence). Unmatched junction bases numbered 9, after V lost 7 bases and J lost 2 bases. CDR3 length equals 15 residues. The CDR3, as DNA: TGTGCCAGTACCGAGACAGGGAGCTACACAGATACGCAGTATTTT. It codes for CASTETGSYTDTQYF.

This chain links TRBV14 with TRBJ2-7; TRBD2 agrees at 11 bases. The CDR3 contains 14 residues. Per germline, CDR1 SGHDN and CDR2 FVKESK. J gave up 3 bases and V 5 bases, and 3 bases lay outside the gene matches. CDR3 amino acids: CASSYGTSGYEQYF. The CDR3 DNA is TGTGCCAGCAGCTACGGGACTAGCGGCTACGAGCAGTACTTC.

The V and J genes are TRBV7-9 and TRBJ1-2; D is unresolved. V lost 5 bases and J lost 3, with 22 bases in between. The CDR3 sequence is 17 residues long. Looked up from germline, CDR1 is SEHNR and CDR2 is FQNEAQ (reference sequence). This chain's CDR3 is CASSPLLLRVYDYGYTF. The CDR3 bases are TGTGCCAGCAGCCCACTACTCCTACGGGTCTACGACTATGGCTACACCTTC.

This rearrangement joins TRBV6-1 to TRBJ2-1; D might be TRBD1 (7 bases). The CDR3 contains 15 residues. Germline lookup yields CDR1 MNHNS and CDR2 SASEGT. The germline V and J ends were trimmed by 1 base and 6 bases, with 13 bases remaining between them. The CDR3 DNA is TGTGCCAGCAGTGAAGAGGCAGGGGGAGGCAATGAGCAGTTCTTC. Protein sequence: CASSEEAGGGNEQFF.

The CDR3 region has the DNA TGCGCCAGCAGCTTGGGGGCTAGCGGGAGTATTCCCCTCAATGAGCAGTTCTTC. Translation: CASSLGASGSIPLNEQFF. The chain is built from TRBV5-1 and TRBJ2-1; 10 positions agree with TRBD2. Germline V gene lookup returns CDR1 SGHRS and CDR2 YFSETQ. The CDR3 is made up of 18 amino acids. J was trimmed by 6 bases and V by 0 bases; bases with no gene match: 12.